This note documents a single T cell receptor beta chain sequence. The antigen is undetermined. Time point here: after dendritic cell vaccination, including at tumor progression/relapse. The data are from a study of glioma-infiltrating T cells after dendritic cell vaccination. Whole-study results and caveats: Complete blood and tumor specimen sets were limited to few patients.

CDR1 SGDLS and CDR2 YYNGEE come from the germline V gene. The CDR3 length is 16 residues. Germline trimming cut 3 bases from V and 4 bases from J; bases unmatched to any gene: 10. TCRB CDR3 was amplified from 2 ug genomic DNA or less. The repertoire was sequenced with immunoSEQ multiplex PCR; TCRdb's copy has only in-frame clones and lacks some. The sample has about 46,000 clones, roughly 90% seen once. Source: blood, taken after dendritic cell vaccination. V usage is TRBV9 and J usage is TRBJ2-7; TRBD1 matches at 10 bases. The clonotype originates from a human donor with glioblastoma. In DNA, the CDR3 is TGTGCCAGCAGCGAGAGCACCGGGACAGGGGTGTACGAGCAGTACTTC. Translated, it gives CASSESTGTGVYEQYF.